This entry describes one T cell receptor beta chain. Its antigen is not identified. This entry is derived from a study of long-term antiretroviral therapy in people with HIV. Looking at the study overall: The earliest specimens came about a decade ahead of the 2015 immediate-ART recommendation. Study conclusions and caveats: The clones with expansion before ART were dominant in the repertoire at all time points. Information on adherence, resistance and therapy changes was unavailable.

Trimming cost V 4 bases and J 5 bases; bases outside gene matches: 8. The CDR3 runs 14 residues. Germline values: CDR1 SGHNT, CDR2 YYREEE (reference sequence). Version v3.0 of the immunoSEQ assay ran at survey level. Profiling relied on immunoSEQ multiplex PCR, and the TCRdb table lists in-frame clones only, not all of them. The repertoire consists of roughly 12,000 clones, with 83% occurring once and the leading ten covering about a sixth. Material: unsorted PBMCs, obtained 3.4 years after starting antiretroviral therapy. The rearrangement joins TRBV5-4 to TRBJ2-5, with TRBD1 matching over 7 bases. This receptor was obtained from a middle-aged man with HIV. The CDR3 DNA sequence: TGTGCCAGCAGCGTAACAGGGGTGGGGGAGACCCAGTACTTC. Translation: CASSVTGVGETQYF.